This T cell receptor beta chain comes out of a study of T cell responses to AZD1222 COVID-19 vaccine. Overall study results and limits: Scientists sampled the repertoires only once the peak T cell response had passed. The donors showed a predominance of white British ancestry and of females, with possible underestimation of clonal diversity.

CDR1 and CDR2 (germline): LNHNV, YYDKDF (reference sequence). V lost 3 bases and J 5 bases, leaving 8 bases between the germline ends. The CDR3 extends over 13 amino acids. Sequencing was performed with immunoSEQ multiplex PCR; in TCRdb, only in-frame clones are kept and a portion is missing. The sample carries some 90,000 clones, around 90% recorded once. This clone was seen just once. As yet, its antigen is unknown. The receptor comes from an adult in good health. This chain connects TRBV15 to TRBJ1-5; no definite D call. The material sequenced was peripheral blood, taken on day 0 of MenACWY control vaccination. The CDR3 DNA sequence: TGTGCCACCAGCAGCGGGTCGGATCAGCCCCAGCATTTT. It is translated as CATSSGSDQPQHF.